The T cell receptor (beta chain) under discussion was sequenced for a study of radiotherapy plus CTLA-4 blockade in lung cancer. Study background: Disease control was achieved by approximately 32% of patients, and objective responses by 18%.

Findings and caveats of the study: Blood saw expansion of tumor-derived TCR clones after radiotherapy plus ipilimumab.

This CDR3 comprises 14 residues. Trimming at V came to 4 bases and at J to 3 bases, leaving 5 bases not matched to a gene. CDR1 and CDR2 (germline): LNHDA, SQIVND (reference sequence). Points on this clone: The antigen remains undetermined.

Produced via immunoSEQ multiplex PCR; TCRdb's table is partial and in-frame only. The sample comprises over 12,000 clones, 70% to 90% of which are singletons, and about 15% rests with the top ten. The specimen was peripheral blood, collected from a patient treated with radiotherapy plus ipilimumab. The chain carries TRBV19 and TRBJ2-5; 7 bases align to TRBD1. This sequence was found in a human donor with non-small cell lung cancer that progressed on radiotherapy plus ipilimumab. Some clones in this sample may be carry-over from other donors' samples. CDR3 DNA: TGTGCCAGTAGTAAAGTCGGGACAGAAGAGACCCAGTACTTC. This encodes CASSKVGTEETQYF.